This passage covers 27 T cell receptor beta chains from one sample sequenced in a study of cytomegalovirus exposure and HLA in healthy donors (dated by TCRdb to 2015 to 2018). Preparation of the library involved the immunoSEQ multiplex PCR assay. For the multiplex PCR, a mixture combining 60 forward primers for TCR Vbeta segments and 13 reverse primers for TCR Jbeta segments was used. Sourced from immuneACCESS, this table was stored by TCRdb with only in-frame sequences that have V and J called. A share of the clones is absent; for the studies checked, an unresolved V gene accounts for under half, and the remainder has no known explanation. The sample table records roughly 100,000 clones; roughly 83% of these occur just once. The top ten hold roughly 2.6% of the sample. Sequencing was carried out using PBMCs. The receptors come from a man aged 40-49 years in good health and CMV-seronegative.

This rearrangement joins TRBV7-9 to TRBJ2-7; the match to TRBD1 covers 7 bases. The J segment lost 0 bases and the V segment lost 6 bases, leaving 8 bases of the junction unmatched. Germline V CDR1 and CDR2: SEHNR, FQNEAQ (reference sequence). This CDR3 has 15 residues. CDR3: CASSSDRASSYEQYF. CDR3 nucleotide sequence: TGTGCCAGCAGTTCAGACAGGGCCAGCTCCTACGAGCAGTACTTC.

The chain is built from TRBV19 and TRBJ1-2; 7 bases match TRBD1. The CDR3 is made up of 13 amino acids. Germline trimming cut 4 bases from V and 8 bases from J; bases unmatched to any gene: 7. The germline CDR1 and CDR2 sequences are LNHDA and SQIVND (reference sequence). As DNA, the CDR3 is TGTGCCAGTAGTACCCAACAGGGGCAGGGCTACACCTTC. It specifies CASSTQQGQGYTF.

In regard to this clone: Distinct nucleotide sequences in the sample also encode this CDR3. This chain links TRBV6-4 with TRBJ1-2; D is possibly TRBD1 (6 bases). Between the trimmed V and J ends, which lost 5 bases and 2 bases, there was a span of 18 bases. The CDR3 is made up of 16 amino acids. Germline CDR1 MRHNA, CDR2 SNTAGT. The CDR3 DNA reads TGTGCCAGCAGTCAAGCCCCCGGGACACCGAACTATGGCTACACCTTC. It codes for CASSQAPGTPNYGYTF.

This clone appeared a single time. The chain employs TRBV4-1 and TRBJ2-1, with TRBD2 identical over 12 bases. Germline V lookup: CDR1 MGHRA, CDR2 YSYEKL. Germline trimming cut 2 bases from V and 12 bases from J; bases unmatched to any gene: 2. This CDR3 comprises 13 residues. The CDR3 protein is CASSQLAGGRQFF. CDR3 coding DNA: TGCGCCAGCAGCCAACTAGCGGGGGGGAGGCAGTTCTTC.

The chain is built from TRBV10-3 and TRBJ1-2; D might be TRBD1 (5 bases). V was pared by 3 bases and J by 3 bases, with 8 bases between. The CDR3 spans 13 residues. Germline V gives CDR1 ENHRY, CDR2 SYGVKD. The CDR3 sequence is CAISEGVYYGYTF. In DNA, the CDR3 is TGTGCCATCAGTGAAGGGGTCTACTATGGCTACACCTTC.

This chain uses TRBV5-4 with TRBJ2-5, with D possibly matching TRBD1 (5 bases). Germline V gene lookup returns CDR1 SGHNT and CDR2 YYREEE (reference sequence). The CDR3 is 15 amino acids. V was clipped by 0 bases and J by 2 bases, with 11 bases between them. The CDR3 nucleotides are TGTGCCAGCAGCTTGGCCGGAAGGGGACAAGAGACCCAGTACTTC. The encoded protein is CASSLAGRGQETQYF. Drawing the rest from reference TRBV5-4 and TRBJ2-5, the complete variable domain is ETGVTQSPTHLIKTRGQQVTLRCSSQSGHNTVSWYQQALGQGPQFIFQYYREEENGRGNFPPRFSGLQFPNYSSELNVNALELDDSALYLCASSLAGRGQETQYFGPGTRLLVL.

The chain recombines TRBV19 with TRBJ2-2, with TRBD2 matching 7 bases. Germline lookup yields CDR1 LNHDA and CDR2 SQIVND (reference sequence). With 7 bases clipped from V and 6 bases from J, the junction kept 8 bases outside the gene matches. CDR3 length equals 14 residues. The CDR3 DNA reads TGTGCCAGTAAGACTAGCTACTATGCCGGGGAGCTGTTTTTT. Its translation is CASKTSYYAGELFF.

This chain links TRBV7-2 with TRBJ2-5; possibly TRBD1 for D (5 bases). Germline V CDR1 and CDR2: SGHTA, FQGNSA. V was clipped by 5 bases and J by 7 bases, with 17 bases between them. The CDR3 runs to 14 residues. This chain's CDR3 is CASSPGRAIGTQYF. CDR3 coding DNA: TGTGCCAGCAGCCCTGGCAGGGCCATAGGGACCCAGTACTTC.

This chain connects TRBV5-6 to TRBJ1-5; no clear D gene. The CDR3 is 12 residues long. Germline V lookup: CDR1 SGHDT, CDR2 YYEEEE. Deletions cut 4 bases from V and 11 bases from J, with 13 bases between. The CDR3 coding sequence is TGTGCCAGCAGCGCCGGAGGTTTGGCCCAGCATTTT. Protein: CASSAGGLAQHF.

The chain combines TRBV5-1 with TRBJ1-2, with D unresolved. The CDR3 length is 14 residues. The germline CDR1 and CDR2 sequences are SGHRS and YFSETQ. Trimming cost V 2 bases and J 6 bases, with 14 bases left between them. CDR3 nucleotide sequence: TGCGCCAGCAGCTTAGGAGTTTCCCCAAATGGCTACACCTTC. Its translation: CASSLGVSPNGYTF.

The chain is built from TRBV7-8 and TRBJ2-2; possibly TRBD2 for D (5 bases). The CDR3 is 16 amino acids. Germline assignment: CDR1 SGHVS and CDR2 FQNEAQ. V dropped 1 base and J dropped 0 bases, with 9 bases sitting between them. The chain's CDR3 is CASSLVGVANTGELFF. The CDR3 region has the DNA TGTGCCAGCAGCTTAGTCGGGGTAGCGAACACCGGGGAGCTGTTTTTT.

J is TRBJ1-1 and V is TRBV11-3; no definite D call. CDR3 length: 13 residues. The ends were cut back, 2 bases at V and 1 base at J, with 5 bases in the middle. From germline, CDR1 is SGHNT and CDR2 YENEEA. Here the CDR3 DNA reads TGTGCCAGCAGCTTACTTAAGAACACTGAAGCTTTCTTT. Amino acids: CASSLLKNTEAFF.

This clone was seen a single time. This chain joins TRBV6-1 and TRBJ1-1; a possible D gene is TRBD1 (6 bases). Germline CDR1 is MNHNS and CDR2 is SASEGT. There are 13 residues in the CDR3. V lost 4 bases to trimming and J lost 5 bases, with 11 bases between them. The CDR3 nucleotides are TGTGCCAGCAGTGTATCAGGGGTAACTGAAGCTTTCTTT. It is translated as CASSVSGVTEAFF.

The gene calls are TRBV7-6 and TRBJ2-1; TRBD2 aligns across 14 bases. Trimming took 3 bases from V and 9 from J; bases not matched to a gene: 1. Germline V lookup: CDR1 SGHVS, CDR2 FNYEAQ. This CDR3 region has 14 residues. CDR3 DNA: TGTGCCAGCAGCTTCGGGACTAGCGGGGGTGAGCAGTTCTTC. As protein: CASSFGTSGGEQFF. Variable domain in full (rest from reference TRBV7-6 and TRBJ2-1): GAGVSQSPRYKVTKRGQDVALRCDPISGHVSLYWYRQALGQGPEFLTYFNYEAQQDKSGLPNDRFSAERPEGSISTLTIQRTEQRDSAMYRCASSFGTSGGEQFFGPGTRLTVL.

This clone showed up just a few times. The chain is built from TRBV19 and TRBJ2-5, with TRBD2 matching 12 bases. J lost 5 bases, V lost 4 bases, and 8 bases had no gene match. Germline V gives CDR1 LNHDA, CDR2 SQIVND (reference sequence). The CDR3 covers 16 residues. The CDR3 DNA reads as TGTGCCAGTAGTAAACGACTAGCGGGGGCGGGGGAGACCCAGTACTTC. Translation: CASSKRLAGAGETQYF.

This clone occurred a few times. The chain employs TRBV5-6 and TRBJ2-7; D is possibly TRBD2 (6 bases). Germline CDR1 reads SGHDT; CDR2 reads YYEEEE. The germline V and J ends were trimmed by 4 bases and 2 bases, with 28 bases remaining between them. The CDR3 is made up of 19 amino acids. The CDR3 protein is CASSRVSPLRESEPYEQYF. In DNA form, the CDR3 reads TGTGCCAGCAGCCGTGTTTCCCCTCTCCGGGAGTCCGAACCCTACGAGCAGTACTTC.

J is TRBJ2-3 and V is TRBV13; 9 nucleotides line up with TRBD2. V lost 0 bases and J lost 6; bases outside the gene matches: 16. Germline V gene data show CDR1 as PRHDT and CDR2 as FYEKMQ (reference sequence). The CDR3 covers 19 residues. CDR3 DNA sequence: TGTGCCAGCAGCTTAGGCCCTTGGGGGAGCGGGGGGCACGGGGATACGCAGTATTTT. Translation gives CASSLGPWGSGGHGDTQYF. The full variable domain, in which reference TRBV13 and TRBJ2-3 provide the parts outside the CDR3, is AAGVIQSPRHLIKEKRETATLKCYPIPRHDTVYWYQQGPGQDPQFLISFYEKMQSDKGSIPDRFSAQQFSDYHSELNMSSLELGDSALYFCASSLGPWGSGGHGDTQYFGPGTRLTVL.

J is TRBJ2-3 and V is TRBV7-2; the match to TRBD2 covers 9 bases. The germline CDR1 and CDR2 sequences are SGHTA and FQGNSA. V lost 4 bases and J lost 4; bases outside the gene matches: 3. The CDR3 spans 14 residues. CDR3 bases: TGTGCCAGCAGCTGGGGCGGGGGGGCAGATACGCAGTATTTT. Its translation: CASSWGGGADTQYF.

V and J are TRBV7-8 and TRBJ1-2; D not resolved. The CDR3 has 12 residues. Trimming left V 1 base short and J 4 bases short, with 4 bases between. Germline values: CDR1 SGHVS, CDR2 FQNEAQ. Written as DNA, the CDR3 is TGTGCCAGCAGCTTAGACAGCTATGGCTACACCTTC. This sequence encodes CASSLDSYGYTF.

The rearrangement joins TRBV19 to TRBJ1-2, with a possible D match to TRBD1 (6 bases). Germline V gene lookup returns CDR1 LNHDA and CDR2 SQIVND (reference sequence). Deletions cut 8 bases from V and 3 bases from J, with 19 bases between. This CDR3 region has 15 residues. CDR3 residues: CASLSPTAGDYGYTF. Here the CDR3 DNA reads TGTGCCAGTCTATCCCCCACGGCAGGGGACTATGGCTACACCTTC.

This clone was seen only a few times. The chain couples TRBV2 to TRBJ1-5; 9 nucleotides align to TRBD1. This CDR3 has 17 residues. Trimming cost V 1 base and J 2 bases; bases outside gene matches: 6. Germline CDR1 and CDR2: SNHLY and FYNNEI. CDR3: CASSEVDRGLRNQPQHF. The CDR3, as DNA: TGTGCCAGCAGTGAAGTGGACAGGGGTCTACGCAATCAGCCCCAGCATTTT.

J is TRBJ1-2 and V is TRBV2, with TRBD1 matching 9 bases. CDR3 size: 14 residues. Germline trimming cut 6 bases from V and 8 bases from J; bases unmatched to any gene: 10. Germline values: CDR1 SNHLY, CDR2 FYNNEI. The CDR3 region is CASSRTGAPGGYTF. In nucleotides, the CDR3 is TGTGCCAGCAGCAGGACAGGGGCGCCGGGCGGCTACACCTTC.

Here the CDR3 reads CSVGFGTGVINEQFF. CDR3 nucleotides: TGCAGCGTTGGGTTTGGGACAGGGGTTATCAATGAGCAGTTCTTC. The chain has TRBV29-1 and TRBJ2-1, with 10 bases lining up with TRBD1. Germline V CDR1 and CDR2: SQVTM, ANQGSEA. The V gene end was trimmed by 4 bases and the J gene end by 6 bases; junction bases not matched to a gene: 9. This CDR3 has 15 amino acids.

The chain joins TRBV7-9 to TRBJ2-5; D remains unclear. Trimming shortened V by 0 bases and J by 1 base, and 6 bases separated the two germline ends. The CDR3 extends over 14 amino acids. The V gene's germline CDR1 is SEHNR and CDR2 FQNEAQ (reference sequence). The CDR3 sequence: CASSLANGQETQYF. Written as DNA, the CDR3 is TGTGCCAGCAGCTTAGCGAACGGCCAAGAGACCCAGTACTTC.

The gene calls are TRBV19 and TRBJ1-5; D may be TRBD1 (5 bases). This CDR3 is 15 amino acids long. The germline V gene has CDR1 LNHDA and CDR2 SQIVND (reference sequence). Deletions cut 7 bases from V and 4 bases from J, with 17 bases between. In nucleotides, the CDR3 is TGTGCCAGTAAAGGAGGGGATCGTGTAAATCAGCCCCAGCATTTT. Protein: CASKGGDRVNQPQHF.

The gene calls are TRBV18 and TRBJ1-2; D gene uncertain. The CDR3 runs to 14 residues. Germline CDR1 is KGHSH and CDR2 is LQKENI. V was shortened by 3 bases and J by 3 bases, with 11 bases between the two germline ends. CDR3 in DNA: TGTGCCAGCTCACCCACCGTAGAGTACTATGGCTACACCTTC. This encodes CASSPTVEYYGYTF.

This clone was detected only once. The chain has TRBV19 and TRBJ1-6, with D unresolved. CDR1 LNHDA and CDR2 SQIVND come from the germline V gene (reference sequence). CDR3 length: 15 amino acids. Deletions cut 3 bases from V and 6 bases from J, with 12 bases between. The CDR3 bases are TGTGCCAGTAGTATGGGTCCAACGGGTAATTCACCCCTCCACTTT. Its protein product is CASSMGPTGNSPLHF.